A single sample is the source of the 12 T cell receptor beta chains below, sequenced in a study of PD-L1 blockade in urothelial cancer. The time point is: pretreatment peripheral blood. Sequencing used immunoSEQ multiplex PCR; TCRdb keeps in-frame clones, though not all of them. The repertoire holds approximately 70,000 clones, with roughly 89% as singletons. This specimen consisted of PBMCs, obtained around atezolizumab (anti-PD-L1) treatment. The receptors originated from an older woman with urothelial cancer.

This chain joins TRBV7-2 and TRBJ2-5, with TRBD2 matching 10 bases. J lost 4 bases, V lost 5 bases, and 13 bases had no gene match. The V gene's germline CDR1 is SGHTA and CDR2 FQGNSA. This CDR3 is 17 amino acids long. The CDR3 region has the DNA TGTGCCAGCAGCCCCACCGGTCGAGCGGGGGGGATAGAGACCCAGTACTTC. Translation: CASSPTGRAGGIETQYF.

This rearrangement joins TRBV4-2 to TRBJ2-6, with D tentatively TRBD1 (6 bases). V was pared by 4 bases and J by 0 bases, with 13 bases between. The CDR3 contains 17 residues. The germline CDR1 and CDR2 sequences are LGHNA and YNFKEQ. The CDR3 loop reads CASSRSGTNSGANVLTF. The CDR3, as DNA: TGTGCCAGCAGCCGCTCGGGGACAAACTCTGGGGCCAACGTCCTGACTTTC.

This clone was seen only a few times. The chain couples TRBV9 to TRBJ2-1; 8 nucleotides align to TRBD1. Germline V lookup: CDR1 SGDLS, CDR2 YYNGEE. The CDR3 spans 15 residues. The V gene end was trimmed by 2 bases and the J gene end by 4 bases; junction bases not matched to a gene: 5. CDR3 sequence: CASSVMDRAYNEQFF. CDR3 DNA: TGTGCCAGCAGCGTCATGGACAGGGCTTACAATGAGCAGTTCTTC.

The chain recombines TRBV7-6 with TRBJ2-5, with 8 bases aligning to TRBD2. The V segment lost 8 bases and the J segment 5 bases; nucleotides outside the gene matches: 4. Germline assignment: CDR1 SGHVS and CDR2 FNYEAQ. CDR3 size: 12 residues. This CDR3 is CASRSGGETQYF. The CDR3 region has the DNA TGTGCCAGCCGGAGCGGGGGTGAGACCCAGTACTTC.

The rearrangement uses TRBV7-2 and TRBJ2-1; 7 nucleotides align to TRBD1. The germline V gene encodes CDR1 SGHTA and CDR2 FQGNSA. The CDR3 consists of 15 residues. V shed 1 base, J shed 3 bases, and the junction held 3 bases outside the gene matches. In nucleotides, the CDR3 is TGTGCCAGCAGCTTAGAACAGGGGTTCTACAATGAGCAGTTCTTC. Translated, it gives CASSLEQGFYNEQFF.

The rearrangement uses TRBV5-1 and TRBJ1-2, with D perhaps matching TRBD1 (6 bases). The germline V gene has CDR1 SGHRS and CDR2 YFSETQ. The CDR3 length is 16 residues. V shed 0 bases and J shed 0 bases, with 12 bases lying between them. The CDR3 DNA follows: TGCGCCAGCAGCTTGGAGGTTCGGACAGCTAACTATGGCTACACCTTC. Protein product: CASSLEVRTANYGYTF.

V is TRBV6-5 and J is TRBJ1-1; 8 positions match TRBD1. After removal of 5 bases from V and 4 bases from J, the junction contained 9 bases not matched to a gene. There are 15 residues in the CDR3. Per germline, CDR1 MNHEY and CDR2 SVGAGI. This chain's CDR3 is CASSLRQGHGTEAFF. The DNA of the CDR3 is TGTGCCAGCAGTCTAAGACAGGGGCATGGCACTGAAGCTTTCTTT.

The V gene is TRBV29-1, the J gene TRBJ1-1, with D uncertain. Germline V lookup: CDR1 SQVTM, CDR2 ANQGSEA. The V end lost 7 bases, the J end lost 3 bases, and 18 bases lay between the germline ends. CDR3 length equals 14 residues. Written as DNA, the CDR3 is TGCAGCGCAGCCTTCTTGGTAGCGGACACTGAAGCTTTCTTT. It translates to CSAAFLVADTEAFF.

The gene calls are TRBV29-1 and TRBJ2-3; perhaps TRBD2 as D (6 bases). The germline gives CDR1 SQVTM, CDR2 ANQGSEA. Trimming cost V 8 bases and J 7 bases, with 34 bases left between them. This CDR3 has 18 residues. This chain's CDR3 is CSMSAAGSKQPVFYTQYF. The CDR3 nucleotides read TGCAGCATGTCGGCGGCGGGAAGCAAACAGCCCGTTTTCTATACGCAGTATTTT.

This rearrangement joins TRBV19 to TRBJ1-1; a weak D match, TRBD1 (6 bases). Germline assignment: CDR1 LNHDA and CDR2 SQIVND (reference sequence). V was clipped by 5 bases and J by 0 bases, with 13 bases between them. CDR3 length equals 15 residues. The CDR3 here is CASSWGQGMNTEAFF. CDR3 in DNA: TGTGCCAGTAGTTGGGGTCAGGGGATGAACACTGAAGCTTTCTTT.

This chain links TRBV7-2 with TRBJ1-1; D perhaps matches TRBD1 (6 bases). The V gene lost 5 bases and the J gene lost 4 bases, with 17 bases spanning the gap. Germline V gene data show CDR1 as SGHTA and CDR2 as FQGNSA. The CDR3 length is 15 residues. CDR3 coding DNA: TGTGCCAGCAGCGGGGTCAGGGGAGGGGGCACTGAAGCTTTCTTT. Protein product: CASSGVRGGGTEAFF.

The gene calls are TRBV9 and TRBJ2-1; 13 bases match TRBD2. This CDR3 is built from 22 residues. Germline V gene sequence: CDR1 SGDLS, CDR2 YYNGEE. V dropped 0 bases and J dropped 0; count of bases not matched to a gene: 15. CDR3 amino acids: CASSVVPQPGLAGSNSYNEQFF. The CDR3 bases are TGTGCCAGCAGCGTAGTCCCCCAACCGGGACTAGCGGGGAGCAACTCCTACAATGAGCAGTTCTTC.